The T cell receptor (beta chain) described here comes from a study of blood T cell repertoires in COVID-19. Only in-frame clones appear in the TCRdb table, and some are missing; sequencing was by immunoSEQ multiplex PCR. The sample includes about 670,000 clones, around 90% of them seen just once. The CDR3 contains 16 residues. Germline V gives CDR1 SGHRS, CDR2 YFSETQ. The germline V and J ends were trimmed by 2 bases and 1 base, with 12 bases remaining between them. The TCR was taken from a young woman with acute or convalescent COVID-19. The rearrangement links TRBV5-1 to TRBJ2-2, with D possibly matching TRBD2 (6 bases). Sample: peripheral blood. Here the CDR3 reads CASSFSGGGNTGELFF. The DNA for the CDR3 is TGCGCCAGCAGCTTCTCCGGGGGTGGGAACACCGGGGAGCTGTTTTTT.